This T cell receptor beta chain was sequenced during a study of blood T cell repertoires in COVID-19. The overall study: Samples of COVID-19 (acute and convalescent) were obtained from the United States, Italy and Spain.

Study processing details: Nucleated cell counts were estimated from reference gene primer amplification. The repertoire was sequenced with immunoSEQ multiplex PCR; TCRdb's copy has only in-frame clones and lacks some. The DNA gave D and trimming, while V, J and clone size come from that table. This sample has approximately 140,000 clones, with approximately 81% found just once. CDR1 and CDR2 from the germline V gene are MDHEN and SYDVKM. V was clipped by 6 bases and J by 1 base, with 15 bases between them. The CDR3 loop spans 15 amino acids. The cohort comprised adults aged roughly 18 to 90 years residing in around 25 US areas. Researchers sorted participants into cohorts using their self-reported clinical history.

The sample consisted of PBMCs or T cells enriched from blood (not recorded which). The clonotype comes from a man in his forties with acute COVID-19. The chain has TRBV28 and TRBJ2-5; perhaps TRBD2 as D (6 bases). The CDR3 DNA follows: TGTGCCAGCAGGGACCCCGGGACTCTCCAAGAGACCCAGTACTTC. Encoded protein: CASRDPGTLQETQYF.